This TCR beta chain was sequenced in a study of shared clonotypes between healthy human individuals. Study background: A donor's plate count was three for CD4 naive and three for CD4 memory; CD8 naive had two and CD8 memory one.

Terminally differentiated effector memory CD45RA+ cells were excluded by CCR7 positive selection of CD45RO-negative cells. Healthy HIV-negative adults without recent acute infections or vaccinations served as donors. The CDR3 is 16 residues long. With 0 bases removed from V and 2 bases from J, the gap between germline ends came to 14 bases. In germline, CDR1 is MNHEY, CDR2 SVGAGI. Produced via immunoSEQ multiplex PCR; TCRdb's table is partial and in-frame only. The data show around 1,900,000 clones, around 95% seen once. Material: naive CD8+ T cells from PBMCs. V and J are TRBV6-5 and TRBJ2-7, with D possibly TRBD2 on 5 matching bases. The clonotype was recovered from a man aged 18 to 29 in good health. Some clones in this sample may be carry-over from other donors' samples. Written as DNA, the CDR3 is TGTGCCAGCAGTTACTCGTCTAATAGCGCCGCCTACGAGCAGTACTTC. Protein sequence: CASSYSSNSAAYEQYF.